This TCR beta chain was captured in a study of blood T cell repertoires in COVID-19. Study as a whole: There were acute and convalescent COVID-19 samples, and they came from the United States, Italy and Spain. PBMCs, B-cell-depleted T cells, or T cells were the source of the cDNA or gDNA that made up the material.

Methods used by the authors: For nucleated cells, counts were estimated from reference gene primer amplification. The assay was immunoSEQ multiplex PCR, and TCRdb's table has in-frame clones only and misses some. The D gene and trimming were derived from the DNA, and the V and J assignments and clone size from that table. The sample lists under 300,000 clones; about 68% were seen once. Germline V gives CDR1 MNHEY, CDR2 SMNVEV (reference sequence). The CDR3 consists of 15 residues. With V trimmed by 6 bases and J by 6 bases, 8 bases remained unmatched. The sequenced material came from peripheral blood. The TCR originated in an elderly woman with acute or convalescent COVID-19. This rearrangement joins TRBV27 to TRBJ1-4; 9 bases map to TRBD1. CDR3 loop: CASRPQGQGYEKLFF. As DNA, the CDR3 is TGTGCCAGCAGACCACAAGGACAGGGGTATGAAAAACTGTTTTTT.